The 7 T cell receptor beta chains below come from one sample, sequenced in a study of blood T cell repertoires in COVID-19. Using immunoSEQ multiplex PCR, the repertoire was profiled, and TCRdb retains in-frame clones only, with some absent. The data contain 150,000 to 200,000 clones, about four fifths of them singletons. Sequencing was done on a sample of PBMCs or T cells enriched from blood (not recorded which). The receptors originated from a woman aged 30 to 39 who had been exposed to COVID-19.

This clone was observed a few times. The chain employs TRBV28 and TRBJ2-2; 8 bases are a match to TRBD2. Germline V gene lookup returns CDR1 MDHEN and CDR2 SYDVKM. Trimming removed 5 bases from V and 5 bases from J; junction bases left unmatched: 10. There are 16 residues in the CDR3. CDR3 nucleotides: TGTGCCAGCAGTCCGGTTAGGAGCGGGGGAACCGGGGAGCTGTTTTTT. This gives the protein CASSPVRSGGTGELFF.

The chain joins TRBV4-3 to TRBJ2-3, with unresolved D. Germline assignment: CDR1 LGHNA and CDR2 YSLEER. CDR3 length: 15 residues. V lost 0 bases and J 2 bases, leaving 9 bases between the germline ends. The CDR3 sequence is CASSQDPLSTDTQYF. The CDR3 DNA is TGCGCCAGCAGCCAAGATCCCTTATCCACAGATACGCAGTATTTT.

This chain joins TRBV16 and TRBJ1-6, with 7 bases aligning to TRBD1. The trim removed 2 bases at V and 7 bases at J, leaving 11 bases unmatched. The CDR3 has 17 amino acids. Germline CDR1 and CDR2: KGHSY and FQNENV. CDR3 sequence reads: CASSQIFGQERNSPLHF. DNA of the CDR3: TGTGCCAGCAGCCAAATTTTTGGACAGGAACGAAATTCACCCCTCCACTTT. Drawing the rest from reference TRBV16 and TRBJ1-6, the complete variable domain is GEEVAQTPKHLVRGEGQKAKLYCAPIKGHSYVFWYQQVLKNEFKFLISFQNENVFDETGMPKERFSAKCLPNSPCSLEIQATKLEDSAVYFCASSQIFGQERNSPLHFGNGTRLTVT.

Only one count was recorded for this clone. The V gene is TRBV7-2, the J gene TRBJ2-7; TRBD2 might be the D (5 bases). The germline V gene has CDR1 SGHTA and CDR2 FQGNSA. The CDR3 consists of 12 residues. Trimming took off 5 bases at V and 3 bases at J, with 8 bases between the two ends. The CDR3 spells CASSLGSYEQYF. Here the CDR3 DNA reads TGTGCCAGCAGCCTGGGGAGCTACGAGCAGTACTTC.

The rearrangement uses TRBV4-3 and TRBJ1-6, with D tentatively TRBD1 (5 bases). The ends were cut back, 1 base at V and 6 bases at J, with 10 bases in the middle. The CDR3 runs 15 residues. CDR1 is LGHNA and CDR2 is YSLEER in the germline V gene. The CDR3 sequence: CASSQVSGGNSPLHF. The CDR3 DNA is TGCGCCAGCAGCCAAGTCAGCGGGGGTAATTCACCCCTCCACTTT.

The rearrangement uses TRBV6-5 and TRBJ1-2; 11 positions agree with TRBD1. V lost 5 bases, J lost 7 bases, and 3 bases stayed unmatched. Looked up from germline, CDR1 is MNHEY and CDR2 is SVGAGI. The CDR3 length is 13 residues. CDR3 amino acids: CASSPGTGGGYTF. The CDR3 DNA reads TGTGCCAGCAGTCCCGGGACAGGGGGTGGCTACACCTTC.

V usage is TRBV15 and J usage is TRBJ1-2, with D possibly matching TRBD1 (5 bases). CDR3 length: 15 amino acids. Germline CDR1 LNHNV, CDR2 YYDKDF (reference sequence). Trimming left V 3 bases short and J 4 bases short, with 15 bases between. The CDR3 sequence is CATSSRTGGIYGYTF. CDR3 DNA: TGTGCCACCAGCAGTAGAACAGGTGGGATCTATGGCTACACCTTC.